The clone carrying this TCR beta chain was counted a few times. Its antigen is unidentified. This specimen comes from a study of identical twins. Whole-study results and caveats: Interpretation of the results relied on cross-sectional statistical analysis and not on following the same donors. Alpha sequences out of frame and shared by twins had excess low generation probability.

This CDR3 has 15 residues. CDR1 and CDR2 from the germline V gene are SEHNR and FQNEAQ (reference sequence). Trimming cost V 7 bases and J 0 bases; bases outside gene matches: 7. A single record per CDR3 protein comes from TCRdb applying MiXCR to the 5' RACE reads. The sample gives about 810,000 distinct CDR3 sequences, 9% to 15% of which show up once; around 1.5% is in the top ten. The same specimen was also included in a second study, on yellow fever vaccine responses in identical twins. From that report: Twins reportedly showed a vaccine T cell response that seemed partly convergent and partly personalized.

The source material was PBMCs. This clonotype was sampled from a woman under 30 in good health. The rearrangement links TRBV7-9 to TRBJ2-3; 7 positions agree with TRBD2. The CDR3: CASTQLAPSTDTQYF. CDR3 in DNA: TGTGCCAGCACCCAACTAGCGCCTAGCACAGATACGCAGTATTTT.